This is a list of T cell receptor beta chains from one sample in a study of blood T cell repertoires in COVID-19. The data were produced by immunoSEQ multiplex PCR, yet TCRdb's version contains in-frame clones alone and is incomplete. Of nearly 95,000 clones listed, about 77% are singletons. The material sequenced was peripheral blood. The receptors derive from a human donor in a cohort sampled during active COVID-19. Each CDR3 is given with its conserved first and last residue. A D gene is named only where the DNA matches it firmly. Where a row states a size, it is once, few, many or the class of an expanded clone; other rows omit it.

clone size	V gene	D gene	J gene	CDR3 DNA	CDR3 protein
once	TRBV5-1	-	TRBJ1-4	TGCGCCAGCAGCTTATGGGAGGAAGATGAAAAACTGTTTTTT	CASSLWEEDEKLFF
once	TRBV18	TRBD1	TRBJ1-5	TGTGCCAGCTCCCAGGACAGGGGGCAGCCCCAGCATTTT	CASSQDRGQPQHF
-	TRBV18	-	TRBJ2-5	TGTGCCAGCTCACGAAGCAGGGAAGAGACCCAGTACTTC	CASSRSREETQYF
-	TRBV28	-	TRBJ2-7	TGTGCCAGCAGTTTGGGACAACCACCCTACGAGCAGTACTTC	CASSLGQPPYEQYF
-	TRBV6-4	-	TRBJ1-2	TGTGCCAGCAGTGAAGGCCCCGGAGTTCCGTATGGCTACACCTTC	CASSEGPGVPYGYTF
-	TRBV10-3	TRBD1	TRBJ1-1	TGTGCCATCAGTGAGCAAGAGGGGGCCACTGAAGCTTTCTTT	CAISEQEGATEAFF
few	TRBV4-1	-	TRBJ1-2	TGCGCCAGCAGCCCAGACAGCTATGGCTACACCTTC	CASSPDSYGYTF
few	TRBV2	-	TRBJ2-5	TGTGCCAGCAGTAAAGCCGGCGGAGGGTTTGAGACCCAGTACTTC	CASSKAGGGFETQYF
-	TRBV2	-	TRBJ1-2	TGTGCCAGCAGTGGACCAGTAGGGGCCTATGGCTACACCTTC	CASSGPVGAYGYTF
-	TRBV4-1	-	TRBJ2-7	TGCGCCAGCAGCCAAGAGTTGGGGACACTCTACGAGCAGTACTTC	CASSQELGTLYEQYF
-	TRBV19	-	TRBJ1-3	TGTGCCAGTAGTATAAGTAGCGGGGCCGGCTCTGGAAACACCATATATTTT	CASSISSGAGSGNTIYF
-	TRBV28	TRBD2	TRBJ2-5	TGTGCCAGCAGCCGCCGGAGTAGCGGGTGGAAGACCCAGTACTTC	CASSRRSSGWKTQYF
-	TRBV5-8	TRBD1	TRBJ1-3	TGTGCCAGCGGCAGACAGGGTGGAAACACCATATATTTT	CASGRQGGNTIYF
-	TRBV6-5	TRBD1	TRBJ2-7	TGTGCCAGCAGTATCGGGACAGGGTTTTACGAGCAGTACTTC	CASSIGTGFYEQYF
once	TRBV7-2	-	TRBJ1-5	TGTGCCAGCAGCTTAGGGACAGTTGGCCAGCCCCAGCATTTT	CASSLGTVGQPQHF
-	TRBV28	TRBD1	TRBJ1-2	TGTGCCATAGGACAGGGTATCTATGGCTACACCTTC	CAIGQGIYGYTF
-	TRBV24-1	TRBD1	TRBJ2-2	TGTGCCACCAGTGGGCAGGGGGCATTATCCGGGGAGCTGTTTTTT	CATSGQGALSGELFF
-	TRBV5-4	TRBD2	TRBJ2-7	TGTGCCAGCAGGGGACTAGCATACTACGAGCAGTACTTC	CASRGLAYYEQYF
-	TRBV6-5	TRBD1	TRBJ1-2	TGTGCCAGCAGGACGGGACAGTCCTATGGCTACACCTTC	CASRTGQSYGYTF
-	TRBV7-8	-	TRBJ2-1	TGTGCCAGCAGCCCGGCGGAAGGAACCTACAATGAGCAGTTCTTC	CASSPAEGTYNEQFF
once	TRBV5-1	-	TRBJ2-7	TGCGCCAGCAGACCCGGGTGGGGCAGCTACGAGCAGTACTTC	CASRPGWGSYEQYF
-	TRBV2	-	TRBJ2-4	TGTGCCAGCAGGGGGGCCTCGACCATTCAGTACTTC	CASRGASTIQYF
-	TRBV2	TRBD1	TRBJ1-5	TGTGCCAGCAGTTGGGGGCTGACAGGGGACGAGCAGCCCCAGCATTTT	CASSWGLTGDEQPQHF